The T cell receptor beta chain described here comes from a study of technical replicates of blood from a few donors. Measured with immunoSEQ multiplex PCR; TCRdb has only the in-frame clones, and not every one. Of approximately 49,000 clones detected, approximately 90% appear once; the ten largest clones hold less than 5%. The V segment lost 5 bases and the J segment 7 bases; nucleotides outside the gene matches: 13. The CDR3 spans 15 residues. CDR1 SGHTA and CDR2 FQGTGA come from the germline V gene. Sequencing was carried out using PBMCs. The chain combines TRBV7-3 with TRBJ1-2; 7 positions agree with TRBD1. The receptor comes from a human donor in good health. Some clones in this sample may be carry-over from other donors' samples. This chain's CDR3 is CASSPSTGPLGGYTF. The CDR3 DNA follows: TGTGCCAGCAGCCCCTCGACAGGGCCTTTGGGTGGCTACACCTTC.